This T cell receptor (beta chain) was identified during a study of T cell responses to AZD1222 COVID-19 vaccine. Clones were read by immunoSEQ multiplex PCR, and TCRdb kept only the in-frame ones, dropping some. The data contain more than 120,000 clones, 85% to 95% of them singletons. This CDR3 contains 13 residues. V lost 5 bases, J lost 5 bases, and 4 bases stayed unmatched. The germline V gene has CDR1 KGHDR and CDR2 SFDVKD. Regarding this clone: Its antigen is unidentified.

Study-level results: Just 5 or 6 AZD1222 recipients tested seropositive at baseline. Spike was spanned by vaccine-associated CD4 TCRs, which were dominant at 160-218 and 743-854. Donors were chiefly white British, with a greater number of females, and clonal diversity was perhaps underestimated.

This TCR derives from an adult who received the AZD1222 COVID-19 vaccine. This chain joins TRBV24-1 and TRBJ1-1; TRBD1 agrees at 7 bases. Material: peripheral blood, obtained 28 days after the second AZD1222 dose. In DNA, the CDR3 is TGTGCCACCAGTGTCACAGGGGCTACTGAAGCTTTCTTT. Translation gives CATSVTGATEAFF.